The 19 T cell receptor beta chains listed next were all sequenced from one sample in a study of cytomegalovirus exposure and HLA in healthy donors. PCR employed 60 Vbeta and 13 Jbeta primers. TCRdb's copy holds only in-frame clones and misses some; the assay was immunoSEQ multiplex PCR. This sample has 100,000 to 150,000 clones, with more than 65% found just once. Material: PBMCs. The source of these receptors is a male donor in good health and CMV-seropositive.

The chain recombines TRBV27 with TRBJ1-1; 7 bases are a match to TRBD1. The CDR3 spans 15 residues. V lost 9 bases, J lost 2 bases, and 12 bases stayed unmatched. Germline-derived CDR1 and CDR2 are MNHEY and SMNVEV (reference sequence). The CDR3 loop reads CASHKDRAGNTEAFF. DNA for the CDR3: TGTGCCAGTCATAAAGACAGGGCTGGTAACACTGAAGCTTTCTTT.

This clone was seen only once. The genes are TRBV5-6 and TRBJ1-2, with a weak D call TRBD1 (6 bases). Germline V lookup: CDR1 SGHDT, CDR2 YYEEEE. V lost 4 bases, J lost 4 bases, and 11 bases lay in between. This CDR3 contains 13 residues. CDR3: CASSPTDSYGYTF. CDR3 coding DNA: TGTGCCAGCAGCCCGACGGACAGCTATGGCTACACCTTC.

This chain connects TRBV5-4 to TRBJ1-5, with D hard to call. With 3 bases removed from V and 1 base from J, the gap between germline ends came to 14 bases. There are 16 residues in the CDR3. Germline V lookup: CDR1 SGHNT, CDR2 YYREEE (reference sequence). The CDR3 nucleotides read TGTGCCAGCAGCTATTCTGGCCCAGGCAGCAATCAGCCCCAGCATTTT. Its translation is CASSYSGPGSNQPQHF.

Concerning this clone itself: The same CDR3 arises from other DNA sequences in this sample as well. This chain joins TRBV18 and TRBJ2-7; TRBD1 aligns across 8 bases. V lost 3 bases, J lost 5 bases, and 3 bases stayed unmatched. Germline V gene data show CDR1 as KGHSH and CDR2 as LQKENI. CDR3 length: 13 residues. CDR3 in amino acids: CASSPGTGNEQYF. The DNA for the CDR3 is TGTGCCAGCTCACCCGGGACAGGCAACGAGCAGTACTTC.

The CDR3 loop is CASSLRGGNQPQHF. In nucleotides, the CDR3 is TGTGCCAGCAGTCTCAGGGGAGGCAATCAGCCCCAGCATTTT. This chain joins TRBV28 and TRBJ1-5; TRBD1 might be the D (6 bases). The CDR3 has 14 amino acids. V was trimmed by 5 bases and J by 2 bases, leaving 10 bases between them. Germline values: CDR1 MDHEN, CDR2 SYDVKM.

The chain couples TRBV27 to TRBJ1-2; D possibly corresponds to TRBD1 (5 bases). The V end lost 4 bases, the J end lost 5 bases, and 11 bases lay between the germline ends. Germline-derived CDR1 and CDR2 are MNHEY and SMNVEV (reference sequence). The CDR3 consists of 13 residues. In nucleotides, the CDR3 is TGTGCCAGCAGTTCGCGGCGGGGGTATGGCTACACCTTC. It encodes CASSSRRGYGYTF.

The J gene is TRBJ2-2, the V gene TRBV6-6, with a possible D match to TRBD2 (5 bases). This CDR3 spans 14 amino acids. Trimming removed 6 bases at V and 5 bases at J, with 13 bases between. Germline CDR1 reads MNHNY; CDR2 reads SVGAGI (reference sequence). DNA for the CDR3: TGTGCCAGCAGCGAGACGCGGGTTACCGGGGAGCTGTTTTTT. It codes for CASSETRVTGELFF.

V usage is TRBV10-3 and J usage is TRBJ1-2; D is possibly TRBD1 (5 bases). Germline-derived CDR1 and CDR2 are ENHRY and SYGVKD. V was trimmed by 4 bases and J by 4 bases, leaving 13 bases between them. CDR3 length equals 14 residues. The CDR3 DNA follows: TGTGCCATCAGTGGGGGCCAAGGGCTCTATGGCTACACCTTC. Translating it yields CAISGGQGLYGYTF.

V usage is TRBV28 and J usage is TRBJ1-5; TRBD1 agrees at 7 bases. The CDR3 spans 13 residues. Germline trimming cut 6 bases from V and 4 bases from J; bases unmatched to any gene: 3. Germline CDR1 is MDHEN and CDR2 is SYDVKM. Here the CDR3 reads CASSWDSNQPQHF. DNA for the CDR3: TGTGCCAGCAGCTGGGACAGTAATCAGCCCCAGCATTTT.

V gene TRBV27 combines with J gene TRBJ1-5; 8 bases align to TRBD1. With V trimmed by 5 bases and J by 6 bases, 6 bases remained unmatched. CDR1 and CDR2 (germline): MNHEY, SMNVEV (reference sequence). The CDR3 runs 14 residues. The CDR3 protein is CASSLGQGSQPQHF. CDR3 coding DNA: TGTGCCAGCAGTCTAGGACAGGGAAGTCAGCCCCAGCATTTT.

The table lists this clone with a count of one. V and J are TRBV9 and TRBJ2-2; a possible D gene is TRBD2 (6 bases). Germline CDR1 and CDR2: SGDLS and YYNGEE. V was pared by 2 bases and J by 3 bases, with 14 bases between. This CDR3 has 16 amino acids. The CDR3 reads CASSVLRDFDTGELFF. In DNA form, the CDR3 reads TGTGCCAGCAGCGTTCTCCGGGACTTCGACACCGGGGAGCTGTTTTTT.

This clone was seen a handful of times. J is TRBJ1-1 and V is TRBV28; D not resolved. Germline V lookup: CDR1 MDHEN, CDR2 SYDVKM. Trimming removed 3 bases at V and 0 bases at J, with 11 bases between. The CDR3 contains 15 residues. The CDR3 protein is CASSFIGEMNTEAFF. The CDR3 bases are TGTGCCAGCAGTTTCATCGGGGAGATGAACACTGAAGCTTTCTTT.

The chain carries TRBV2 and TRBJ2-7, with 7 positions matching TRBD2. J gave up 4 bases and V 6 bases, and 6 bases lay outside the gene matches. CDR1 and CDR2 (germline): SNHLY, FYNNEI. The CDR3 loop spans 13 amino acids. The CDR3 nucleotides are TGTGCCAGCAGGGCCGGGACTATTTACGAGCAGTACTTC. This codes for CASRAGTIYEQYF.

The chain joins TRBV27 to TRBJ1-1, with D possibly TRBD1 on 5 matching bases. The CDR3 covers 15 residues. The V gene lost 8 bases and the J gene lost 6 bases, with 22 bases spanning the gap. In germline, CDR1 is MNHEY, CDR2 SMNVEV (reference sequence). For the CDR3, the DNA is TGTGCCAGCCATACGAATGGGGCGCGAGAAGCTGAAGCTTTCTTT. The encoded protein is CASHTNGAREAEAFF.

The gene calls are TRBV19 and TRBJ1-1; TRBD1 aligns across 7 bases. CDR1 is LNHDA, CDR2 SQIVND, per germline (reference sequence). The CDR3 has 11 amino acids. With 7 bases clipped from V and 6 bases from J, the junction kept 2 bases outside the gene matches. DNA for the CDR3: TGTGCCAGTAATACAGGGGCTGAAGCTTTCTTT. Amino acids: CASNTGAEAFF. Supplemented by reference TRBV19 and TRBJ1-1, the full variable domain reads DGGITQSPKYLFRKEGQNVTLSCEQNLNHDAMYWYRQDPGQGLRLIYYSQIVNDFQKGDIAEGYSVSREKKESFPLTVTSAQKNPTAFYLCASNTGAEAFFGQGTRLTVV.

This clone was observed a handful of times. This sequence joins TRBV6-6 and TRBJ2-2; 8 bases align to TRBD1. Trimming took 4 bases from V and 3 from J; bases not matched to a gene: 7. Germline CDR1 and CDR2: MNHNY and SVGAGI (reference sequence). This CDR3 has 16 amino acids. The CDR3 loop is CASSSGQGADTGELFF. The CDR3 nucleotides read TGTGCCAGCAGTTCCGGACAGGGTGCGGACACCGGGGAGCTGTTTTTT.

This clone appeared once. The chain combines TRBV7-2 with TRBJ2-1; D uncertain. The CDR3 is 15 amino acids. CDR1 is SGHTA, CDR2 FQGNSA, per germline. Trimming left V 4 bases short and J 0 bases short, with 10 bases between. CDR3: CASSSAASSYNEQFF. CDR3 nucleotides: TGTGCCAGCAGCTCGGCAGCGAGCTCCTACAATGAGCAGTTCTTC.

The chain uses TRBV5-1 and TRBJ2-1, with 8 bases lining up with TRBD2. V was pared by 0 bases and J by 5 bases, with 4 bases of the junction left unmatched. Germline V gene lookup returns CDR1 SGHRS and CDR2 YFSETQ. The CDR3 loop spans 15 amino acids. The CDR3 DNA sequence: TGCGCCAGCAGCTTGGCACTAGCGGTTAACAATGAGCAGTTCTTC. Translation: CASSLALAVNNEQFF.

This sequence joins TRBV13 and TRBJ2-3; tentatively, D is TRBD2 (6 bases). V lost 2 bases and J lost 2, with 11 bases in between. This CDR3 contains 15 residues. Germline CDR1 reads PRHDT; CDR2 reads FYEKMQ (reference sequence). CDR3 sequence (DNA): TGTGCCAGCAGCTTAATCGGCGGGAACACAGATACGCAGTATTTT. Translation gives CASSLIGGNTDTQYF.